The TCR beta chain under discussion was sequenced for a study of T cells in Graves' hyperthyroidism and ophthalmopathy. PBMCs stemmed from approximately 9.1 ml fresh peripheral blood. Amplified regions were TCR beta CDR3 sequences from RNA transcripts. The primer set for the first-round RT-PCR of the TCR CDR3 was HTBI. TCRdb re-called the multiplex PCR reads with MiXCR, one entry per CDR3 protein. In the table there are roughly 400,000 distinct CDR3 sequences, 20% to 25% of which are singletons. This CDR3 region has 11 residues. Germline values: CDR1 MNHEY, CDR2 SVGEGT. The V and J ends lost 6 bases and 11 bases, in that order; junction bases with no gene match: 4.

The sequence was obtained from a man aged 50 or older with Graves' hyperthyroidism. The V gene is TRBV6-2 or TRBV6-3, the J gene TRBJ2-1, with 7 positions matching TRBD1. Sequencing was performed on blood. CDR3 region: CASRTGQKQFF. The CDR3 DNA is TGTGCCAGCAGGACGGGACAGAAGCAGTTCTTC.